This T cell receptor (beta chain) emerged from a study of post-analysis software for immune sequencing data. Across the study: Both relapsing-remitting and secondary progressive multiple sclerosis featured among the disease courses, as did progressive-relapsing multiple sclerosis. Overall study findings and caveats: Multiple sclerosis patients had significantly lower normalized Chao1 diversity than controls. Patients carried roughly five TRBV segments more frequently than controls did, and TRBV5-6, TRBV5-1 and TRBV20-1 were among them. The F measure placed samples prepared in the same batch into strongly shared clusters.

This clonotype was found a few times. Its antigen is unidentified. Incorporated into the TCR beta cDNA libraries were unique molecular identifiers, which served to reduce PCR and sequencing biases. TCRdb ran MiXCR on the PCR reads and lists one entry per CDR3 protein. The sample has about 540,000 distinct CDR3 sequences; around 36% are singletons. Germline V gives CDR1 MNHEY, CDR2 SVGAGI. The CDR3 has 17 residues. V was pared by 2 bases and J by 6 bases, with 19 bases between. This sequence was found in a girl aged 2 to 17 with multiple sclerosis. This sequence joins TRBV6-5 and TRBJ1-4; maybe TRBD1 (6 bases). Material: blood. The CDR3 is CASSYGVTEGEDEKLFF. In DNA, the CDR3 is TGTGCCAGCAGTTACGGGGTGACGGAGGGGGAAGATGAAAAACTGTTTTTT.